The rows below give T cell receptor beta chains drawn from one sample of a study of shared clonotypes between healthy human individuals. The data were produced by immunoSEQ multiplex PCR, yet TCRdb's version contains in-frame clones alone and is incomplete. In the table there are more than 500,000 clones, 95% of which are singletons. Input material: naive CD8+ T cells sorted from blood. These receptors were taken from a woman aged 25-40 years in good health. CDR3s include the opening cysteine and the closing phenylalanine or tryptophan. D genes are given only for firm matches. For some rows the clone size is stated as once, few or many, or as a class when expanded; others skip it.

v_call: TRBV7-9
clone_size: .
j_call: TRBJ2-1
d_call: TRBD2
cdr3_nt: TGTGCCAGCAGCTCCACAAGAGCGGGAGCGTACAATGAGCAGTTCTTC
cdr3_aa: CASSSTRAGAYNEQFF

v_call: TRBV27
clone_size: .
j_call: TRBJ2-7
d_call: TRBD2
cdr3_nt: TGTGCCAGCAGTTTATCGGTGACTAGCGGGTCTCTTGAGCAGTACTTC
cdr3_aa: CASSLSVTSGSLEQYF

v_call: TRBV2
clone_size: .
j_call: TRBJ1-4
d_call: TRBD1
cdr3_nt: TGTGCCAGCAGCCTGGGACAGGGGCTTGAAAAACTGTTTTTT
cdr3_aa: CASSLGQGLEKLFF

v_call: TRBV27
clone_size: .
j_call: TRBJ2-7
d_call: .
cdr3_nt: TGTGCCAGCAGGGGGTTGAGCTCCTACGAGCAGTACTTC
cdr3_aa: CASRGLSSYEQYF

v_call: TRBV6-6
clone_size: .
j_call: TRBJ2-5
d_call: .
cdr3_nt: TGTGCCAGCAGTTACTCGACGGGAGTTGGAGAGCAGTACTTC
cdr3_aa: CASSYSTGVGEQYF

v_call: TRBV13
clone_size: .
j_call: TRBJ1-1
d_call: .
cdr3_nt: TGTGCCAGCAGCTTATCGACAGTTCGAGCGTCCGAAGCTTTCTTT
cdr3_aa: CASSLSTVRASEAFF

v_call: TRBV7-2
clone_size: .
j_call: TRBJ2-1
d_call: .
cdr3_nt: TGTGCCAGCAGCTTAGCTGGTGTTTACAATGAGCAGTTCTTC
cdr3_aa: CASSLAGVYNEQFF

v_call: TRBV9
clone_size: .
j_call: TRBJ2-1
d_call: .
cdr3_nt: TGTGCCAGCAGCCCGGACCCGAGGGATGAGCAGTTCTTC
cdr3_aa: CASSPDPRDEQFF

v_call: TRBV6-1
clone_size: once
j_call: TRBJ1-1
d_call: TRBD1
cdr3_nt: TGTGCCAGTTACCGGGACAGGGGGAGGAACACTGAAGCTTTCTTT
cdr3_aa: CASYRDRGRNTEAFF

v_call: TRBV27
clone_size: .
j_call: TRBJ1-1
d_call: .
cdr3_nt: TGTGCCAGCACCGCGACAGTCCCTGGGATCACTGAAGCTTTCTTT
cdr3_aa: CASTATVPGITEAFF

v_call: TRBV5-1
clone_size: .
j_call: TRBJ2-2
d_call: .
cdr3_nt: TGCGCCACCCCAAAGGGAGCCTGGCTGTTTTTT
cdr3_aa: CATPKGAWLFF

v_call: TRBV28
clone_size: .
j_call: TRBJ2-1
d_call: .
cdr3_nt: TGTGCCAGCAGTTTCGCGGCCCCCTCCTACAATGAGCAGTTCTTC
cdr3_aa: CASSFAAPSYNEQFF

v_call: TRBV7-8
clone_size: .
j_call: TRBJ1-1
d_call: .
cdr3_nt: TGTGCCAGCAGCTTGTCGGGGCCAACGACTGAAGCTTTCTTT
cdr3_aa: CASSLSGPTTEAFF

v_call: TRBV25-1
clone_size: .
j_call: TRBJ1-2
d_call: .
cdr3_nt: TGTGCCAGCAGCGACCGGACAGTCGGGAACTATGGCTACACCTTC
cdr3_aa: CASSDRTVGNYGYTF

v_call: TRBV7-9
clone_size: .
j_call: TRBJ2-5
d_call: TRBD1
cdr3_nt: TGTGCCAGCAGCTCAGGGACAGGGGGACAAGAGACCCAGTACTTC
cdr3_aa: CASSSGTGGQETQYF

v_call: TRBV6-1
clone_size: .
j_call: TRBJ1-4
d_call: TRBD1
cdr3_nt: TGTGCCAGCAGGTGGACAGGGACCCATGAAAAACTGTTTTTT
cdr3_aa: CASRWTGTHEKLFF

v_call: TRBV28
clone_size: .
j_call: TRBJ2-1
d_call: TRBD2
cdr3_nt: TGTGCCAGCAGATCCCTAGCGGGTTCCTACAATGAGCAGTTCTTC
cdr3_aa: CASRSLAGSYNEQFF

v_call: TRBV28
clone_size: .
j_call: TRBJ2-1
d_call: TRBD1
cdr3_nt: TGTGCCAGCAGTTTCCTCGGGACAGCGGCTGAGCACAATGAGCAGTTCTTC
cdr3_aa: CASSFLGTAAEHNEQFF

v_call: TRBV7-9
clone_size: .
j_call: TRBJ1-5
d_call: .
cdr3_nt: TGTGCCAGCAGCTTGAACGGGGAGGATGGCAATCAGCCCCAGCATTTT
cdr3_aa: CASSLNGEDGNQPQHF

v_call: TRBV5-1
clone_size: .
j_call: TRBJ2-1
d_call: .
cdr3_nt: TGCGCCAGCAGCTTGAATGAAGGCACCAATGAGCAGTTCTTC
cdr3_aa: CASSLNEGTNEQFF

v_call: TRBV27
clone_size: .
j_call: TRBJ2-3
d_call: .
cdr3_nt: TGTGCCAGCAGTTTGGTACAGGGCTCAGATACGCAGTATTTT
cdr3_aa: CASSLVQGSDTQYF

v_call: TRBV28
clone_size: .
j_call: TRBJ1-1
d_call: TRBD1
cdr3_nt: TGTGCCAGCAGTCCATACAGGGGGGGGAACACTGAAGCTTTCTTT
cdr3_aa: CASSPYRGGNTEAFF

v_call: TRBV27
clone_size: .
j_call: TRBJ2-7
d_call: TRBD2
cdr3_nt: TGTGCCAGCAGTTTAAGGCGGGAGATGGGCGAGCAGTACTTC
cdr3_aa: CASSLRREMGEQYF

v_call: TRBV14
clone_size: .
j_call: TRBJ1-1
d_call: .
cdr3_nt: TGTGCCAGCAGCCAACTTACAGGACAGACGAACACTGAAGCTTTCTTT
cdr3_aa: CASSQLTGQTNTEAFF

v_call: TRBV28
clone_size: .
j_call: TRBJ2-7
d_call: TRBD2
cdr3_nt: TGTGCCAGCAGTGTGACCTTAGCGGGCGTATACGAGCAGTACTTC
cdr3_aa: CASSVTLAGVYEQYF

v_call: TRBV10-1
clone_size: once
j_call: TRBJ1-2
d_call: .
cdr3_nt: TGCGCCAGCAGTGAGGGGGTACGAAACTATGGCTACACCTTC
cdr3_aa: CASSEGVRNYGYTF

v_call: TRBV30
clone_size: .
j_call: TRBJ1-2
d_call: .
cdr3_nt: TGTGCCTGGAGTGTCCCGACCTATGGCTACACCTTC
cdr3_aa: CAWSVPTYGYTF

v_call: TRBV19
clone_size: .
j_call: TRBJ1-2
d_call: .
cdr3_nt: TGTGCCAGTAGTATAGAAGAGATTGGGCATGGCTACACCTTC
cdr3_aa: CASSIEEIGHGYTF

v_call: TRBV18
clone_size: .
j_call: TRBJ1-2
d_call: .
cdr3_nt: TGTGCCAGCTCACCAAGTCGAGGGCACCTCGACTATGGCTACACCTTC
cdr3_aa: CASSPSRGHLDYGYTF

v_call: TRBV18
clone_size: .
j_call: TRBJ2-5
d_call: .
cdr3_nt: TGTGCCAGCTCACTGAAGAGGGGTCGGAGGGAGACCCAGTACTTC
cdr3_aa: CASSLKRGRRETQYF

v_call: TRBV19
clone_size: .
j_call: TRBJ1-1
d_call: .
cdr3_nt: TGTGCCAGTAGTACCACAGCTGAAGCTTTCTTT
cdr3_aa: CASSTTAEAFF

v_call: TRBV28
clone_size: few
j_call: TRBJ1-1
d_call: .
cdr3_nt: TGTGCCAGCAGTTTGGGGAACACTGAAGCTTTCTTT
cdr3_aa: CASSLGNTEAFF

v_call: TRBV7-8
clone_size: .
j_call: TRBJ2-5
d_call: TRBD2
cdr3_nt: TGTGCCAGCAGCTTACATTTAGCGGGAGAGACCCAGTACTTC
cdr3_aa: CASSLHLAGETQYF

v_call: TRBV11-2
clone_size: .
j_call: TRBJ2-5
d_call: TRBD2
cdr3_nt: TGTGCCAGCAGCTTACTAGCGGAAAAAGAGACCCAGTACTTC
cdr3_aa: CASSLLAEKETQYF

v_call: TRBV15
clone_size: .
j_call: TRBJ2-6
d_call: TRBD2
cdr3_nt: TGTGCCACCAGCACTAAGAACGGGACTAGCGGGTCTGGGGCCAACGTCCTGACTTTC
cdr3_aa: CATSTKNGTSGSGANVLTF

v_call: TRBV15
clone_size: once
j_call: TRBJ2-2
d_call: TRBD1
cdr3_nt: TGTGCCACCAGCAGAGATAGTATAGGGACAGAACCCTTCACCGGGGAGCTGTTTTTT
cdr3_aa: CATSRDSIGTEPFTGELFF

v_call: TRBV6-5
clone_size: .
j_call: TRBJ1-4
d_call: .
cdr3_nt: TGTGCCAGCAGTTACCGGGGCGGGAATGAAAAACTGTTTTTT
cdr3_aa: CASSYRGGNEKLFF

v_call: TRBV5-6
clone_size: .
j_call: TRBJ1-5
d_call: .
cdr3_nt: TGTGCCAGCAGCTTGGCCCGATTTGGACAGACTAGTAGCAATCAGCCCCAGCATTTT
cdr3_aa: CASSLARFGQTSSNQPQHF